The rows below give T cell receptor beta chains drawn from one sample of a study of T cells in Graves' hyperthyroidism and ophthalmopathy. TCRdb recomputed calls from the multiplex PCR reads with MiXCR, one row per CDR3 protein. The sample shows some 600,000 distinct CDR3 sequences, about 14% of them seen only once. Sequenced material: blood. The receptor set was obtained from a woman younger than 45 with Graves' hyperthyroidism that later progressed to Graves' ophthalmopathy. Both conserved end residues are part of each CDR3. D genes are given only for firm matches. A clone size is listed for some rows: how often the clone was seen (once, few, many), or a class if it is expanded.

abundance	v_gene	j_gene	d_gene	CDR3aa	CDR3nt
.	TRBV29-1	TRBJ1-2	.	CSVSTGYYGYTF	TGCAGCGTCTCGACAGGTTATTATGGCTACACCTTC
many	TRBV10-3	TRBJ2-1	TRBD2	CATGLAGSNEQFF	TGTGCCACCGGACTAGCGGGATCGAATGAGCAGTTCTTC
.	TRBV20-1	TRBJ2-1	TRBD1	CSRDSSYNEQFF	TGCAGTCGGGACAGCTCCTACAATGAGCAGTTCTTC
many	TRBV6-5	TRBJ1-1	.	CASSYWGSPETEAFF	TGTGCCAGCAGTTACTGGGGCAGTCCCGAGACTGAAGCTTTCTTT
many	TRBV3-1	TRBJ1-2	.	CASSQDRGLDYGYTF	TGTGCCAGCAGCCAAGACAGGGGCCTTGACTATGGCTACACCTTC
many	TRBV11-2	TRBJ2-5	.	CASQPWTASETQYF	TGTGCCAGCCAACCGTGGACAGCGAGCGAGACCCAGTACTTC
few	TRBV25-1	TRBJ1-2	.	CASSEFRDPPVLGYTF	TGTGCCAGCAGTGAATTCAGGGATCCTCCTGTACTGGGCTACACCTTC
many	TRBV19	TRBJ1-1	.	CASSQPQGIVPEAFF	TGTGCCAGTAGTCAGCCACAGGGCATTGTCCCTGAAGCTTTCTTT
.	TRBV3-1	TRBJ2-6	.	CASSQAGSGANVLTF	TGTGCCAGCAGCCAAGCTGGAAGTGGGGCCAACGTCCTGACTTTC
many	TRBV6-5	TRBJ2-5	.	CASSYNYGVGGRETQYF	TGTGCCAGCAGTTACAACTACGGAGTGGGAGGTCGAGAGACCCAGTACTTC
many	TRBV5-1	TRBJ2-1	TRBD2	CASSLVALAGGPNSYNEQFF	TGCGCCAGCAGCTTGGTAGCTCTAGCGGGAGGGCCAAACTCCTACAATGAGCAGTTCTTC
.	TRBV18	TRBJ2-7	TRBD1	CASSGQGPKPLEQYF	TGTGCCAGCTCAGGACAGGGACCTAAGCCCTTGGAGCAGTACTTC
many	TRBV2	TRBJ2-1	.	CASSGGWADEQFF	TGTGCCAGCAGTGGAGGCTGGGCCGATGAGCAGTTCTTC
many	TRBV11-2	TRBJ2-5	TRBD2	CASSLRLATQETQYF	TGTGCCAGCAGCTTAAGACTAGCGACACAAGAGACCCAGTACTTC
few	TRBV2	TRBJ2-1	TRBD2	CASIGSGSSYNEQFF	TGTGCCAGCATTGGAAGCGGGAGCTCCTACAATGAGCAGTTCTTC
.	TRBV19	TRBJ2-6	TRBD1	CASSIGPGQGYNVLTF	TGTGCCAGTAGTATAGGCCCGGGACAGGGATACAACGTCCTGACTTTC
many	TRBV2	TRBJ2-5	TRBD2	CASTSGMETQYF	TGTGCCAGCACTAGCGGGATGGAGACCCAGTACTTC